This TCR beta chain was recorded in a study of blood T cell repertoires in COVID-19. Study-level information: The samples span acute and convalescent COVID-19 from the United States, Italy and Spain. Sources were T cells, B-cell-depleted T cells, or PBMCs; the material itself was cDNA or gDNA.

Authors' methods: How many nucleated cells were present was estimated from reference gene primer amplification. Here immunoSEQ multiplex PCR was the method, and the copy in TCRdb shows in-frame clones only, minus some. V, J and clone size derive from that table, while D and trimming were established from the DNA sequence. This table holds some 220,000 clones, 84% found once. The clonotype was recovered from an older woman who had recovered from COVID-19. Sequenced material: peripheral blood.

CDR3 in DNA: TGTGCCAGCAGCTTGCCGGAGTCCTACGAGCAGTACTTC. It translates to CASSLPESYEQYF. This chain connects TRBV7-3 to TRBJ2-7; D is unresolved. Trimming removed 3 bases from V and 1 base from J, with 7 bases in between. CDR3 length: 13 amino acids. In germline, CDR1 is SGHTA, CDR2 FQGTGA. The full variable domain, its missing parts supplied by reference TRBV7-3 and TRBJ2-7, is GAGVSQTPSNKVTEKGKYVELRCDPISGHTALYWYRQSLGQGPEFLIYFQGTGAADDSGLPNDRFFAVRPEGSVSTLKIQRTERGDSAVYLCASSLPESYEQYFGPGTRLTVT.